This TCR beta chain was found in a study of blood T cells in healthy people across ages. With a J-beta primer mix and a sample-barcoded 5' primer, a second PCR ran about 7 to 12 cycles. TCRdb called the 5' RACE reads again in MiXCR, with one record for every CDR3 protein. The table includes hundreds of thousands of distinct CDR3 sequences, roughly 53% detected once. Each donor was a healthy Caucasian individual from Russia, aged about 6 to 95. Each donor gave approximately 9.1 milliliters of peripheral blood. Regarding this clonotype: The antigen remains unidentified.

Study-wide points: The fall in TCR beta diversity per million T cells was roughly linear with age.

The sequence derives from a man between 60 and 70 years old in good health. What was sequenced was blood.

This CDR3 reads CASSDRRGSTANYGYTF. CDR3 bases: TGTGCCAGCAGTGATCGCAGGGGGAGTACCGCTAACTATGGCTACACCTTC. This sequence joins TRBV2 and TRBJ1-2; 7 positions match TRBD1. The CDR3 contains 17 residues. With V trimmed by 3 bases and J by 0 bases, 10 bases remained unmatched. In germline, CDR1 is SNHLY, CDR2 FYNNEI. The full variable domain, its missing parts supplied by reference TRBV2 and TRBJ1-2, is EPEVTQTPSHQVTQMGQEVILRCVPISNHLYFYWYRQILGQKVEFLVSFYNNEISEKSEIFDDQFSVERPDGSNFTLKIRSTKLEDSAMYFCASSDRRGSTANYGYTFGSGTRLTVV.